The T cell receptor (beta chain) under discussion was sequenced for a study of Ad26.COV2.S vaccination and SARS-CoV-2 variants. On the study more broadly: A participant enrolled in the COV1001 Ad26.COV2.S trial arm provided the sample. Recipients of Ad26.COV2.S got it intramuscularly, once or twice 56 days apart.

This clone was counted a few times. Clones were read by immunoSEQ multiplex PCR, and TCRdb kept only the in-frame ones, dropping some. This sample has around 370,000 clones; more than 75% occur once, and the top ten carry roughly 3.3%. CDR3 length equals 12 residues. V lost 4 bases and J lost 5, with 9 bases in between. CDR1 and CDR2 (germline): SEHNR, FQNEAQ (reference sequence). Treatment of the sample: around 19 received Ad26.COV2.S at low or high dose, single or two shots; about 5 received placebo; per-sample allocation not given. Specimens were obtained on day 63 following the first vaccine or placebo injection. An adult donor aged 18-55 years was enrolled in Boston.

This sequence was found in a person aged 18-65 years who received the Ad26.COV2.S COVID-19 vaccine or a placebo. J is TRBJ2-7 and V is TRBV7-9; possibly TRBD2 for D (5 bases). Sequencing used peripheral blood, obtained in a trial of Ad26.COV2.S vaccine versus placebo. In DNA form, the CDR3 reads TGTGCCAGCAGCTGGTCGGGGAACGAGCAGTACTTC. Translation gives CASSWSGNEQYF.